This TCR beta chain was documented in a study of blood T cell repertoires in COVID-19. As for the study in general: From T cells, B-cell-depleted T cells, or PBMCs came the material, which was cDNA or gDNA.

This clone has more than one count but fewer than ten. Data came from immunoSEQ multiplex PCR; TCRdb stores just in-frame clones and leaves some out. Of around 700,000 clones detected, 85% to 90% appear once; the ten largest clones hold 0.2% to 0.3%. Material for sequencing was peripheral blood. The receptor comes from a woman under 30 with acute or convalescent COVID-19.

The CDR3 sequence: CARRSGTGRGQPQHF. As DNA, the CDR3 is TGTGCCAGAAGGTCAGGGACAGGGAGAGGACAGCCCCAGCATTTT. The J gene is TRBJ1-5, the V gene TRBV5-3; 9 bases agree with TRBD1. TRBV5-3 counts as an open reading frame of uncertain function. The CDR3 is 15 residues long. With V trimmed by 5 bases and J by 7 bases, 10 bases remained unmatched.